The rows below give T cell receptor beta chains drawn from one sample of a study of cytomegalovirus exposure and HLA in healthy donors. Here immunoSEQ multiplex PCR was the method, and the copy in TCRdb shows in-frame clones only, minus some. The table has around 170,000 clones, 65% to 85% seen once; the top ten hold under 1.5%. Source material: PBMCs. Every receptor here comes from a middle-aged man in good health and CMV-seropositive. Both conserved end residues are part of each CDR3. Fields, in order: V gene, J gene, D gene, clone size, CDR3 protein, CDR3 DNA. The D gene is left open where the match is weak. Clone size is stated in some rows and not others, as once, few, many or a class when expanded.

V gene: TRBV11-3; J gene: TRBJ2-7; D gene: TRBD1; clone size: .; CDR3 protein: CASSLDQDRDEQYF; CDR3 DNA: TGTGCCAGCAGCTTAGATCAAGACAGGGACGAGCAGTACTTC
V gene: TRBV4-2; J gene: TRBJ1-2; D gene: TRBD1; clone size: .; CDR3 protein: CASSQGDRTGYTF; CDR3 DNA: TGTGCCAGCAGCCAAGGGGACAGGACTGGCTACACCTTC
V gene: TRBV30; J gene: TRBJ1-1; D gene: TRBD1; clone size: .; CDR3 protein: CAYGRTGTEAFF; CDR3 DNA: TGTGCGTATGGACGGACCGGGACAGAGGCTTTCTTT
V gene: TRBV7-6; J gene: TRBJ2-1; D gene: .; clone size: .; CDR3 protein: CASSLESGRGDEQFF; CDR3 DNA: TGTGCCAGCAGCTTAGAAAGCGGCAGGGGAGATGAGCAGTTCTTC
V gene: TRBV5-1; J gene: TRBJ2-7; D gene: .; clone size: .; CDR3 protein: CASRRGGPSSYEQYF; CDR3 DNA: TGCGCCAGCCGTAGGGGGGGGCCCAGCTCCTACGAGCAGTACTTC
V gene: TRBV19; J gene: TRBJ2-1; D gene: TRBD1; clone size: few; CDR3 protein: CASSTGQGTNEQFF; CDR3 DNA: TGTGCCAGTAGTACGGGACAGGGTACCAATGAGCAGTTCTTC
V gene: TRBV28; J gene: TRBJ1-2; D gene: .; clone size: .; CDR3 protein: CASSLRGFDYGYTF; CDR3 DNA: TGTGCCAGCAGTTTACGAGGGTTTGACTATGGCTACACCTTC
V gene: TRBV28; J gene: TRBJ2-7; D gene: TRBD2; clone size: .; CDR3 protein: CASSLRPSGSGGEYF; CDR3 DNA: TGTGCCAGCAGTTTACGCCCGTCGGGTAGCGGGGGGGAGTACTTC
V gene: TRBV5-4; J gene: TRBJ2-7; D gene: TRBD2; clone size: .; CDR3 protein: CASSFSLAGSYEQYF; CDR3 DNA: TGTGCCAGCAGCTTCTCACTAGCGGGAAGCTACGAGCAGTACTTC
V gene: TRBV10-3; J gene: TRBJ2-1; D gene: TRBD2; clone size: .; CDR3 protein: CATSTDRTSGGEQFF; CDR3 DNA: TGTGCCACCAGCACCGACCGGACTAGCGGGGGTGAGCAGTTCTTC
V gene: TRBV6-5; J gene: TRBJ2-1; D gene: .; clone size: .; CDR3 protein: CASSNIPNNEQFF; CDR3 DNA: TGTGCCAGCAGCAACATTCCCAACAATGAGCAGTTCTTC
V gene: TRBV19; J gene: TRBJ1-3; D gene: .; clone size: few; CDR3 protein: CASAARGGNTIYF; CDR3 DNA: TGTGCCAGCGCGGCCAGGGGTGGAAACACCATATATTTT
V gene: TRBV18; J gene: TRBJ1-1; D gene: .; clone size: .; CDR3 protein: CASSRGRSSTEAFF; CDR3 DNA: TGTGCCAGCTCTCGGGGGAGGAGTAGCACTGAAGCTTTCTTT
V gene: TRBV29-1; J gene: TRBJ1-5; D gene: .; clone size: .; CDR3 protein: CSVTNSLRQPQHF; CDR3 DNA: TGCAGCGTTACGAACAGTCTCCGCCAGCCCCAGCATTTT
V gene: TRBV5-1; J gene: TRBJ1-5; D gene: .; clone size: .; CDR3 protein: CASSLGGVEPQHF; CDR3 DNA: TGCGCCAGCAGCTTGGGGGGCGTGGAGCCCCAGCATTTT
V gene: TRBV28; J gene: TRBJ2-7; D gene: .; clone size: .; CDR3 protein: CASKGRSYEQYF; CDR3 DNA: TGTGCCAGCAAAGGGAGGTCCTACGAGCAGTACTTC
V gene: TRBV5-4; J gene: TRBJ2-1; D gene: TRBD2; clone size: .; CDR3 protein: CASSLGGLAGVSYNEQFF; CDR3 DNA: TGTGCCAGCAGCTTGGGCGGACTAGCGGGAGTTAGTTACAATGAGCAGTTCTTC
V gene: TRBV15; J gene: TRBJ1-2; D gene: TRBD1; clone size: .; CDR3 protein: CATSREHRGRYTF; CDR3 DNA: TGTGCCACCAGCAGAGAACACAGGGGCCGCTACACCTTC
V gene: TRBV5-5; J gene: TRBJ2-3; D gene: TRBD2; clone size: .; CDR3 protein: CASSSYSGEDTQYF; CDR3 DNA: TGTGCCAGCAGCTCCTATAGCGGGGAAGATACGCAGTATTTT
V gene: TRBV30; J gene: TRBJ2-7; D gene: .; clone size: .; CDR3 protein: CAWSSYEQYF; CDR3 DNA: TGTGCCTGGAGCAGCTACGAGCAGTACTTC
V gene: TRBV18; J gene: TRBJ1-3; D gene: TRBD1; clone size: .; CDR3 protein: CASSPPGQGASFSGNTIYF; CDR3 DNA: TGTGCCAGCTCACCGCCGGGACAGGGGGCTTCATTCTCTGGAAACACCATATATTTT
V gene: TRBV30; J gene: TRBJ2-1; D gene: TRBD1; clone size: .; CDR3 protein: CAWSVGGEQFF; CDR3 DNA: TGTGCCTGGAGTGTAGGGGGCGAGCAGTTCTTC
V gene: TRBV7-3; J gene: TRBJ2-1; D gene: TRBD2; clone size: few; CDR3 protein: CASSLGGGIDEQFF; CDR3 DNA: TGTGCCAGCAGCTTAGGCGGGGGGATCGATGAGCAGTTCTTC
V gene: TRBV5-1; J gene: TRBJ2-2; D gene: TRBD1; clone size: .; CDR3 protein: CASKTGGPNTGELFF; CDR3 DNA: TGCGCCAGCAAAACAGGGGGCCCGAACACCGGGGAGCTGTTTTTT
V gene: TRBV5-1; J gene: TRBJ1-2; D gene: TRBD1; clone size: once; CDR3 protein: CASSLSQGGSYGYTF; CDR3 DNA: TGCGCCAGCAGCTTATCACAGGGGGGATCCTATGGCTACACCTTC
V gene: TRBV6-5; J gene: TRBJ2-5; D gene: .; clone size: .; CDR3 protein: CASRGWQETQYF; CDR3 DNA: TGTGCCAGTAGAGGGTGGCAAGAGACCCAGTACTTC
V gene: TRBV29-1; J gene: TRBJ1-1; D gene: .; clone size: once; CDR3 protein: CSVDPSGGGNTEAFF; CDR3 DNA: TGCAGCGTTGACCCGTCTGGGGGGGGGAACACTGAAGCTTTCTTT
V gene: TRBV6-1; J gene: TRBJ1-6; D gene: .; clone size: few; CDR3 protein: CASSARGARSHSPLHF; CDR3 DNA: TGTGCCAGCAGTGCCCGGGGGGCGAGGAGTCATTCACCCCTCCACTTT
V gene: TRBV27; J gene: TRBJ1-2; D gene: .; clone size: .; CDR3 protein: CASSLGAGSRYTF; CDR3 DNA: TGTGCCAGCAGTTTGGGGGCAGGGAGCAGATACACCTTC
V gene: TRBV30; J gene: TRBJ2-1; D gene: TRBD1; clone size: .; CDR3 protein: CAWSPGQEQFF; CDR3 DNA: TGTGCCTGGAGTCCGGGACAGGAGCAGTTCTTC
V gene: TRBV28; J gene: TRBJ1-5; D gene: .; clone size: once; CDR3 protein: CASCPRGEGGNQPQHF; CDR3 DNA: TGTGCCAGCTGCCCACGGGGGGAGGGCGGCAATCAGCCCCAGCATTTT
V gene: TRBV5-1; J gene: TRBJ1-1; D gene: TRBD1; clone size: few; CDR3 protein: CASSLEGSTGDTEAFF; CDR3 DNA: TGCGCCAGCAGCCTGGAGGGATCGACAGGGGACACTGAAGCTTTCTTT